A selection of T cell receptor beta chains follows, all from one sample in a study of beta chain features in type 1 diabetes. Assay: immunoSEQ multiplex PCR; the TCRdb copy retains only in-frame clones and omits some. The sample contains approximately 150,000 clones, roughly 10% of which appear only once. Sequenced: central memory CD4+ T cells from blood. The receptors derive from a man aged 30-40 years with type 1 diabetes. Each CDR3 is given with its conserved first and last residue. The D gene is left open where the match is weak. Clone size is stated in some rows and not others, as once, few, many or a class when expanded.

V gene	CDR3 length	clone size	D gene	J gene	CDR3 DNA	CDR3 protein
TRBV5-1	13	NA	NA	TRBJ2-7	TGCGCCAGCGCCCCAGGGGGGATCGGCGAGCAGTACTTC	CASAPGGIGEQYF
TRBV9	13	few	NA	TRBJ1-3	TGTGCCAGCAGCGACGGCTCTGGAAACACCATATATTTT	CASSDGSGNTIYF
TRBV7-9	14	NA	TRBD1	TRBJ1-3	TGTGCCAGCAGCGTCGACAGGGAGGGAAACACCATATATTTT	CASSVDREGNTIYF
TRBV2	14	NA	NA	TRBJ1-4	TGTGCCAGCAGTAAACAGGGAAGGAAGGAAAAACTGTTTTTT	CASSKQGRKEKLFF
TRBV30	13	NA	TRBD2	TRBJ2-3	TGTGCCTGGAATAGCGGGGGGCTAGATACGCAGTATTTT	CAWNSGGLDTQYF
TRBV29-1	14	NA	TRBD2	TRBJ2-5	TGCAGCGTTGATGCTAGCGGGTTACAAGAGACCCAGTACTTC	CSVDASGLQETQYF
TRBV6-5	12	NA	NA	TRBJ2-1	TGTGCCAGCAGTCAAGCGGAGAATGAGCAGTTCTTC	CASSQAENEQFF
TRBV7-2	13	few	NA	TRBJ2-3	TGTGCCAGCAGCCTCAGACTAGCAGATACGCAGTATTTT	CASSLRLADTQYF
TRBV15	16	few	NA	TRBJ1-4	TGTGCCACCAGCAGAGATTTAAAGGGGCGTAATGAAAAACTGTTTTTT	CATSRDLKGRNEKLFF
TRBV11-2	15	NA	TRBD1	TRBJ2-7	TGTGCCAGCAGCTTCCAGGGGGCGCAGGCCAACGAGCAGTACTTC	CASSFQGAQANEQYF
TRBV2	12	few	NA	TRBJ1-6	TGTGCCAGCAGTGAGGGGGGATCACCCCTCCACTTT	CASSEGGSPLHF
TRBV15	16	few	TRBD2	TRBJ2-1	TGTGCCACCAGCACCCCACTAGCGGGGGCCCCAAGTGAGCAGTTCTTC	CATSTPLAGAPSEQFF
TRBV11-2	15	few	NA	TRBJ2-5	TGTGCCAGCAGCTCCAGCAGATCCAGCGCAGAGACCCAGTACTTC	CASSSSRSSAETQYF
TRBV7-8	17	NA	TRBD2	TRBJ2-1	TGTGCCAGCAGCTCGTCACTAGCGGGGGGCCCCTACAATGAGCAGTTCTTC	CASSSSLAGGPYNEQFF
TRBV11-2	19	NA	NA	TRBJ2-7	TGTGCCAGCAGCTTAACCGCTTCTAATTCCAGGGAAATGACATACGAGCAGTACTTC	CASSLTASNSREMTYEQYF
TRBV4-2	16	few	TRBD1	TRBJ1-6	TGTGCCAGCAGCCAAGATCGGGGACAGGGGGATTCACCCCTCCACTTT	CASSQDRGQGDSPLHF
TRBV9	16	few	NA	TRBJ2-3	TGTGCCAGCAGCCCCCTGGTCGGGGGTCACACAGATACGCAGTATTTT	CASSPLVGGHTDTQYF
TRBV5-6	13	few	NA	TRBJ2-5	TGTGCCAGCACCCGGAGGGTACAAGAGACCCAGTACTTC	CASTRRVQETQYF
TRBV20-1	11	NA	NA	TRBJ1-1	TGCAGTGCTAGAGAAAACGGTGAAGCTTTCTTT	CSARENGEAFF
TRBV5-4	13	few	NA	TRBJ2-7	TGTGCCAGCAGCTCACAGGGTCGCGACGAGCAGTACTTC	CASSSQGRDEQYF
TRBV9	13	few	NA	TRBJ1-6	TGTGCCAGCACCGCTGCATCGGATTCACCCCTCCACTTT	CASTAASDSPLHF
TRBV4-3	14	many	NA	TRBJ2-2	TGCGCCAGCAGCCAGGACAGTTTTACCGGGGAGCTGTTTTTT	CASSQDSFTGELFF
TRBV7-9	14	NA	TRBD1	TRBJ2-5	TGTGCCAGCAGCTCCCGGGACAGGGGAGAGACCCAGTACTTC	CASSSRDRGETQYF
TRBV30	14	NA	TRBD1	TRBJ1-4	TGTGCCTGGAGTGTCCAGGGGGCTAATGAAAAACTGTTTTTT	CAWSVQGANEKLFF
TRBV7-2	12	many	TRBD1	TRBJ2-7	TGTGCCAGCAGCCTTACAGGGGACGAGCAGTACTTC	CASSLTGDEQYF
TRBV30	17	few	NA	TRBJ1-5	TGTGCCTGGAGTGTAAAGTGGGGCAGCTATAGCAATCAGCCCCAGCATTTT	CAWSVKWGSYSNQPQHF
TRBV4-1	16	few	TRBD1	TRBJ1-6	TGCGCCAGCAGCCAAGTACCGACAGGGGGTAGTTCACCCCTCCACTTT	CASSQVPTGGSSPLHF
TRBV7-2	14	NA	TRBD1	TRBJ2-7	TGTGCCAGCAGCTTCGACAGGGGTATCTACGAGCAGTACTTC	CASSFDRGIYEQYF
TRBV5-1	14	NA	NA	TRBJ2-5	TGCGCCAGCAGCTTGAGTTTAGCGGAAGAGACCCAGTACTTC	CASSLSLAEETQYF
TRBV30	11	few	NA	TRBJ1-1	TGTGCCTGGACTAAAGGGGGAGTAGCTTTCTTT	CAWTKGGVAFF
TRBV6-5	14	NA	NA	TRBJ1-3	TGTGCCAGCAGTTGGATCGCGGGAGGAAACACCATATATTTT	CASSWIAGGNTIYF
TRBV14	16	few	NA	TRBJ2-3	TGTGCCAGCAGCCAAGATTCACGCCTAACCCGAGATACGCAGTATTTT	CASSQDSRLTRDTQYF
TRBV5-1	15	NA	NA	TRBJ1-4	TGCGCCAGCAGCGCAACAGGGAGGGAGGAGGAAAAACTGTTTTTT	CASSATGREEEKLFF
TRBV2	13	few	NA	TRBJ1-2	TGTGCCAGCAGCCCGGGACAAGACTATGGCTACACCTTC	CASSPGQDYGYTF
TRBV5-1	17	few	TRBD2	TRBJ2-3	TGCGCCAGCAGACTTGGGGCTAGCGGGGGGGCCGGGGATACGCAGTATTTT	CASRLGASGGAGDTQYF
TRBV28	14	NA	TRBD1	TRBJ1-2	TGTGCCAGCAGCGAGGGACAGGGGGCGGGAGGCTACACCTTC	CASSEGQGAGGYTF
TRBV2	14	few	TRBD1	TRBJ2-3	TGTGCCAGCAGGGGGACAGGGGGGACAGATACGCAGTATTTT	CASRGTGGTDTQYF
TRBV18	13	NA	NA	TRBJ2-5	TGTGCCAGCTCACCCGACAGGCAAGAGACCCAGTACTTC	CASSPDRQETQYF
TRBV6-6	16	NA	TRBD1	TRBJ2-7	TGTGCCAGCAGTCCTCAGGAACCGGGACAGGGCGGCGAGCAGTACTTC	CASSPQEPGQGGEQYF
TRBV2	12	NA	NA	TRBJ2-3	TGTGCCAGCAGTGAAGCCAGAGATACGCAGTATTTT	CASSEARDTQYF
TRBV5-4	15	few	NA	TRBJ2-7	TGTGCCAGCAGCTCCAGTCTTACTAACTCCTACGAGCAGTACTTC	CASSSSLTNSYEQYF
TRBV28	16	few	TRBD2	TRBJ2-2	TGTGCCAGCGTTGAAGCGGGGCAGCAGAACACCGGGGAGCTGTTTTTT	CASVEAGQQNTGELFF
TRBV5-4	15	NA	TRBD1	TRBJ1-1	TGTGCCAGCAGCTTGCGTCCCCAGGGGGACACTGAAGCTTTCTTT	CASSLRPQGDTEAFF
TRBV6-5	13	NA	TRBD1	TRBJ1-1	TGTGCCAGCAGTTTACAGGGGTTCACTGAAGCTTTCTTT	CASSLQGFTEAFF
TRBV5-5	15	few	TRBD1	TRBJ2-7	TGTGCCAGCAGCCAATTGGGACAGGGCATCTACGAGCAGTACTTC	CASSQLGQGIYEQYF
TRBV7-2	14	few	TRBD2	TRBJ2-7	TGTGCCAGCAGCCGTAGCGGGGACTACTACGAGCAGTACTTC	CASSRSGDYYEQYF